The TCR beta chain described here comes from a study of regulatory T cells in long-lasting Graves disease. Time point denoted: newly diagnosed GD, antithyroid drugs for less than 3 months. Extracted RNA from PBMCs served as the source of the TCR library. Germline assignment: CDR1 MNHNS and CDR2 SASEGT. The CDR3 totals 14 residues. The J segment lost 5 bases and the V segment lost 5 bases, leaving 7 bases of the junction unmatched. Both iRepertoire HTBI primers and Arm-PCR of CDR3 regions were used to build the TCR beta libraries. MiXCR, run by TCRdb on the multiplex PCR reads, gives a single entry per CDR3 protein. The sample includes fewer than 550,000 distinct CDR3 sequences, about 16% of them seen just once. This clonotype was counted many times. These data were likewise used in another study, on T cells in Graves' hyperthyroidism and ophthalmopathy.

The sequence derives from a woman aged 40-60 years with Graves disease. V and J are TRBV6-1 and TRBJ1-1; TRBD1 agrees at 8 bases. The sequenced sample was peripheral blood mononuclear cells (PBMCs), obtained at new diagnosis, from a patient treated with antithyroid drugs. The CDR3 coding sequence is TGTGCCAGCAGTCCTCGGACAGGGAAGACTGAAGCTTTCTTT. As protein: CASSPRTGKTEAFF.